A single sample is the source of the 11 T cell receptor beta chains below, sequenced in a study of T-cell reconstitution after alpha-beta-depleted transplantation in children. Preparation of the TCRbeta library used unique molecular identifiers. TCRdb called the PCR reads again in MiXCR, with one record for every CDR3 protein. The table lists 90,000 to 130,000 distinct CDR3 sequences, about 6% of them singletons. This specimen consisted of PBMCs, mostly from graft donor cells, obtained 360 days after TCRalphabeta/CD19-depleted stem cell transplant. The receptors originated from a male patient aged 2-10 years who had a stem cell transplant for acute lymphoblastic leukemia, so the T cells may come from the graft donor.

This clonotype was seen more than once but under ten times. The CDR3 coding sequence is TGTGCCAGCAGTGAAACGGTATATTACGAGCAGTACTTC. Encoded protein: CASSETVYYEQYF. The J gene is TRBJ2-7, the V gene TRBV28; D is ambiguous. Per germline, CDR1 MDHEN and CDR2 SYDVKM. This CDR3 contains 13 residues. Trimming stripped 5 bases from V and 4 bases from J, with 12 bases between.

This clonotype was detected many times. V usage is TRBV12-3 or TRBV12-4 and J usage is TRBJ1-1, with 7 bases that match TRBD1. V was clipped by 8 bases and J by 7 bases; unmatched bases: 10. The CDR3 length is 13 residues. Here the CDR3 DNA reads TGTGCCAGCGGGATCGACCAGGGGGTTGAAGCTTTCTTT. Translation: CASGIDQGVEAFF.

This clonotype was picked up many times. The chain is built from TRBV25-1 and TRBJ2-5; 7 nucleotides match TRBD1. CDR3 length: 15 residues. J lost 1 base, V lost 5 bases, and 7 bases had no gene match. Germline V CDR1 and CDR2: MGHDK, SYGVNS. CDR3 protein: CASSPWTGAQETQYF. In DNA form, the CDR3 reads TGTGCCAGCAGTCCCTGGACAGGCGCCCAAGAGACCCAGTACTTC.

To note about this clonotype: A much larger clone is a single base away; this may be a read error. The V gene is TRBV27, the J gene TRBJ2-7, with D perhaps matching TRBD1 or TRBD2 (5 bases each). The CDR3 runs 14 residues. Looked up from germline, CDR1 is MNHEY and CDR2 is SMNVEV (reference sequence). Trimming took 11 bases from V and 0 from J, leaving 17 bases between them. The CDR3 loop reads CASRWGIISYEQYF. CDR3 nucleotide sequence: TGTGCCTCCCGGTGGGGGATTATCTCCTACGAGCAGTACTTC.

This chain connects TRBV29-1 to TRBJ1-2; the match to TRBD1 covers 7 bases. The CDR3 has 11 residues. V trimming: 5 bases; J trimming: 6 bases; junction bases outside the gene matches: 3. CDR1 is SQVTM, CDR2 ANQGSEA, per germline. The CDR3 loop reads CSVRGRNGYTF. The CDR3, as DNA: TGCAGCGTTAGGGGGCGGAATGGCTACACCTTC.

This clonotype was seen many times. The chain carries TRBV5-1 and TRBJ1-1, with D uncertain. The V gene's germline CDR1 is SGHRS and CDR2 YFSETQ. The ends were cut back, 2 bases at V and 1 base at J, with 6 bases in the middle. This CDR3 comprises 13 residues. This CDR3 reads CASSFKGNTEAFF. The DNA for the CDR3 is TGCGCCAGCAGCTTCAAGGGGAACACTGAAGCTTTCTTT.

This clonotype has more than one count but fewer than ten. The chain uses TRBV28 and TRBJ2-2, with D perhaps matching TRBD2 (5 bases). CDR3 length: 13 residues. Germline CDR1 and CDR2: MDHEN and SYDVKM. V gave up 10 bases and J gave up 3 bases, with 12 bases separating them. CDR3 DNA sequence: TGTGCCACCCCAGAGAGGGACACCGGGGAGCTGTTTTTT. The encoded protein is CATPERDTGELFF.

The sample holds many counts of this clonotype. The V gene is TRBV28, the J gene TRBJ2-7; 8 nucleotides match TRBD1. The V gene's germline CDR1 is MDHEN and CDR2 SYDVKM. The V segment lost 9 bases and the J segment 1 base; nucleotides outside the gene matches: 17. The CDR3 spans 17 residues. This chain's CDR3 is CASNGDRPRGYSYEQYF. Here the CDR3 DNA reads TGTGCCAGTAACGGGGACAGGCCGCGAGGCTATTCCTACGAGCAGTACTTC.

Many counts were recorded for this clonotype. The chain combines TRBV27 with TRBJ1-5, with D uncertain. The germline gives CDR1 MNHEY, CDR2 SMNVEV (reference sequence). CDR3 length: 13 amino acids. V dropped 3 bases and J dropped 5 bases, with 8 bases sitting between them. The CDR3 region is CASSFGPYQPQHF. CDR3 bases: TGTGCCAGCAGTTTCGGGCCTTATCAGCCCCAGCATTTT.

In its sample, this clonotype was seen many times. V gene TRBV5-1 combines with J gene TRBJ2-5; 9 bases match TRBD1. This CDR3 has 14 amino acids. Germline values: CDR1 SGHRS, CDR2 YFSETQ. With 5 bases clipped from V and 5 bases from J, the junction kept 7 bases outside the gene matches. For the CDR3, the DNA is TGCGCCAGCAGGCAACAGGGGGCAAGGGAGACCCAGTACTTC. Translated, it gives CASRQQGARETQYF.

The J gene is TRBJ2-3, the V gene TRBV4-3; TRBD2 matches 7 bases. Germline CDR1 LGHNA, CDR2 YSLEER. V gave up 4 bases and J gave up 9 bases; unmatched junction bases: 10. The CDR3 length is 14 residues. The CDR3 DNA reads as TGCGCCAGCAGCCCACTTGGGGGGAGGGTGACGCAGTATTTT. Translation gives CASSPLGGRVTQYF.